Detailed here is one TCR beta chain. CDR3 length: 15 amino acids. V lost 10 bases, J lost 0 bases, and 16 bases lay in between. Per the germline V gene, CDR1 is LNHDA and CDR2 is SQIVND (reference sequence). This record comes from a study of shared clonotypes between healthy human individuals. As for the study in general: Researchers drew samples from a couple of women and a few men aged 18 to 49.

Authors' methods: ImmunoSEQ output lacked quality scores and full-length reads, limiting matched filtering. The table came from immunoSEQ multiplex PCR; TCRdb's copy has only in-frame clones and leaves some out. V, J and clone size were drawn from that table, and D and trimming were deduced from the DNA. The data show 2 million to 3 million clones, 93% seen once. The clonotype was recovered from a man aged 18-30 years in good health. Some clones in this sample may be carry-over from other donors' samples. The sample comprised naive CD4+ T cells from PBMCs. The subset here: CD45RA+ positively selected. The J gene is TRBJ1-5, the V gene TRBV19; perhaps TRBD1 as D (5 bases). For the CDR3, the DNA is TGTGCCACCTCCCGTTGGGGGGGTAGCAATCAGCCCCAGCATTTT. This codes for CATSRWGGSNQPQHF.